This entry lists 22 T cell receptor beta chains sequenced from one sample in a study of T cells after yellow fever vaccination. TCRdb ran MiXCR on the 5' RACE reads and lists one entry per CDR3 protein. The top ten clones hold 3% to 3.5% of a sample with some 290,000 distinct CDR3 sequences, approximately 11% of them seen once. The sample in question was CD4+ T cells sorted from PBMCs, obtained 45 days after the yellow fever booster vaccination. The receptor set was obtained from a man between 18 and 35 years old who received the YFV17D yellow fever vaccine.

This clonotype appeared many times. V gene TRBV2 combines with J gene TRBJ1-5, with a weak D call TRBD1 (5 bases). Germline assignment: CDR1 SNHLY and CDR2 FYNNEI. CDR3 size: 15 residues. V gave up 5 bases and J gave up 5 bases, with 16 bases separating them. Written as DNA, the CDR3 is TGTGCCAGCAGTTACTCTGTCGGGGACTATCAGCCCCAGCATTTT. It codes for CASSYSVGDYQPQHF.

The sample holds a few counts of this clonotype. The CDR3 DNA reads as TGTGCCAGCAGCTTAGACAGGGGGTACAACGAGCAGTACTTC. Its protein is CASSLDRGYNEQYF. The chain joins TRBV7-2 to TRBJ2-7; 8 bases align to TRBD1. Germline CDR1 is SGHTA and CDR2 is FQGNSA. Losses at the gene ends were 1 base for V and 5 bases for J; bases not matched to a gene: 4. CDR3 length: 14 residues.

This clonotype was found a few times. This chain joins TRBV6-5 and TRBJ2-5; tentative D call: TRBD2 (7 bases). The CDR3 extends over 16 amino acids. Trimming shortened V by 0 bases and J by 7 bases, and 18 bases separated the two germline ends. Germline V gene sequence: CDR1 MNHEY, CDR2 SVGAGI. CDR3 protein: CASSYSIRGAGTTQYF. The CDR3 DNA is TGTGCCAGCAGTTACTCCATCCGGGGGGCAGGTACGACCCAGTACTTC.

For this clonotype: A much larger clone sits a single nucleotide away, making a read error possible. V gene TRBV11-2 combines with J gene TRBJ1-1, with D perhaps matching TRBD1 (6 bases). Trimming took off 0 bases at V and 7 bases at J, with 12 bases between the two ends. From germline, CDR1 is SGHAT and CDR2 FQNNGV. The CDR3 loop spans 14 amino acids. The DNA for the CDR3 is TGTGCCAGCAGCTTAGAGCAGGGGCTCAGTGAAGCTTTCTTT. Amino acid sequence: CASSLEQGLSEAFF.

This clonotype was observed many times. The gene calls are TRBV6-5 and TRBJ2-1; 14 nucleotides agree with TRBD2. Germline V CDR1 and CDR2: MNHEY, SVGAGI. CDR3 length: 15 amino acids. Germline trimming cut 7 bases from V and 14 bases from J; bases unmatched to any gene: 13. The CDR3 nucleotides are TGTGCCAGCACCTACGCCCCTCTGGGACTAGCGGGGGAGTTCTTC. Translating it yields CASTYAPLGLAGEFF.

There are a few counts of this clonotype. Germline is not matched at one junction end, which may reflect a read error. The chain couples TRBV7-7 to TRBJ2-5; 9 positions agree with TRBD2. The CDR3 has 15 amino acids. CDR1 is SSHAT, CDR2 FNYEAQ, per germline (reference sequence). CDR3: CASSWASGEGVTQYF. CDR3 in DNA: TGTGCTAGCAGCTGGGCTAGCGGGGAAGGGGTGACCCAGTACTTC.

The V call is TRBV2, the J call TRBJ2-3, with D perhaps being TRBD1 or TRBD2 (5 bases each). Trimming removed 8 bases at V and 0 bases at J, with 12 bases between. The CDR3 consists of 14 residues. The germline V gene encodes CDR1 SNHLY and CDR2 FYNNEI. This CDR3 reads CASSGRWSTDTQYF. Here the CDR3 DNA reads TGTGCCAGCTCGGGGCGGTGGAGCACAGATACGCAGTATTTT. The entire variable domain, with the rest obtained from reference TRBV2 and TRBJ2-3, is as follows: EPEVTQTPSHQVTQMGQEVILRCVPISNHLYFYWYRQILGQKVEFLVSFYNNEISEKSEIFDDQFSVERPDGSNFTLKIRSTKLEDSAMYFCASSGRWSTDTQYFGPGTRLTVL.

The chain combines TRBV20-1 with TRBJ1-5; D call uncertain. The CDR3 extends over 15 amino acids. The V and J ends lost 3 bases and 3 bases respectively, with 15 bases between them. Germline V gene lookup returns CDR1 DFQATT and CDR2 SNEGSKA (reference sequence). As DNA, the CDR3 is TGCAGTGCTAGTGAGGGCGGCCAGGTCAATCAGCCCCAGCATTTT. Translation gives CSASEGGQVNQPQHF.

This clonotype appeared many times. Written as DNA, the CDR3 is TGTGCCTGGAGTGTTCAGGGTGATCAGCCCCAGCATTTT. Translating it yields CAWSVQGDQPQHF. V gene TRBV30 combines with J gene TRBJ1-5; D is possibly TRBD1 (5 bases). CDR3 length: 13 amino acids. V lost 0 bases, J lost 5 bases, and 8 bases lay in between. In germline, CDR1 is GTSNPN, CDR2 SVGIG (reference sequence).

This clonotype was found a few times. The rearrangement joins TRBV5-1 to TRBJ1-4, with 7 bases identical to TRBD1. The CDR3 covers 15 residues. J gave up 0 bases and V 7 bases, and 6 bases lay outside the gene matches. Germline CDR1 is SGHRS and CDR2 is YFSETQ. In DNA, the CDR3 is TGCGCCAGCCGGGCGGACAGGACAACTAATGAAAAACTGTTTTTT. Its protein is CASRADRTTNEKLFF.

As DNA, the CDR3 is TGTGCCAGCAGCCAGGGGCCCCCTCGCACCGGGGAGCTGTTTTTT. As protein: CASSQGPPRTGELFF. V and J are TRBV9 and TRBJ2-2; TRBD1 might be the D (6 bases). Germline CDR1 SGDLS, CDR2 YYNGEE. This CDR3 comprises 15 residues. The V end was cut by 4 bases, the J end by 4 bases, with 14 bases between. Filled out from reference TRBV9 and TRBJ2-2, the complete variable domain reads DSGVTQTPKHLITATGQRVTLRCSPRSGDLSVYWYQQSLDQGLQFLIQYYNGEERAKGNILERFSAQQFPDLHSELNLSSLELGDSALYFCASSQGPPRTGELFFGEGSRLTVL.

The V gene is TRBV7-2, the J gene TRBJ1-2; 7 bases fit TRBD1. Germline V CDR1 and CDR2: SGHTA, FQGNSA. CDR3 length equals 14 residues. V lost 5 bases to trimming and J lost 1 base; unmatched junction nucleotides: 4. The CDR3 protein is CASSPGQVNYGYTF. CDR3 bases: TGTGCCAGCAGCCCTGGACAGGTTAACTATGGCTACACCTTC.

This clonotype came up a few times. The chain combines TRBV3-1 with TRBJ1-4; D is possibly TRBD1 (6 bases). The CDR3 consists of 14 residues. The ends were cut back, 2 bases at V and 6 bases at J, with 10 bases in the middle. Germline V gives CDR1 LGHDT, CDR2 YNNKEL (reference sequence). CDR3 amino acids: CASSQQGTYEKLFF. The DNA of the CDR3 is TGTGCCAGCAGCCAACAGGGGACGTATGAAAAACTGTTTTTT.

The chain uses TRBV20-1 and TRBJ1-2; D is uncertain. CDR1 and CDR2 (germline): DFQATT, SNEGSKA (reference sequence). The length of the CDR3 is 12 residues. V was pared by 6 bases and J by 8 bases, with 16 bases between. CDR3 coding DNA: TGCAGTGCCCCGGTTGGAGGGCGCGGCTACACCTTC. It codes for CSAPVGGRGYTF.

This clonotype was seen at least ten times. DNA of the CDR3: TGTGCCAGCAGCGTAGGAGCTAGCGGGGGGGCCGGTGGAGAGACCCAGTACTTC. As protein: CASSVGASGGAGGETQYF. The chain employs TRBV9 and TRBJ2-5, with 12 positions matching TRBD2. J was trimmed by 4 bases and V by 0 bases; bases with no gene match: 10. The CDR3 is made up of 18 amino acids. CDR1 and CDR2 from the germline V gene are SGDLS and YYNGEE.

This clonotype was detected a few times. This chain joins TRBV3-1 and TRBJ2-7; TRBD2 is a possible D gene (6 bases). The ends were cut back, 4 bases at V and 4 bases at J, with 8 bases in the middle. The CDR3 consists of 12 residues. CDR1 and CDR2 (germline): LGHDT, YNNKEL (reference sequence). CDR3 residues: CASSRSGYEQYV. In DNA form, the CDR3 reads TGTGCCAGCAGCCGTAGCGGTTACGAGCAGTACGTC.

This clonotype was counted many times. The V gene is TRBV5-1, the J gene TRBJ2-7; 12 positions match TRBD1. The CDR3 has 15 residues. V was pared by 0 bases and J by 6 bases, with 4 bases of the junction left unmatched. Germline V gene lookup returns CDR1 SGHRS and CDR2 YFSETQ. The CDR3 nucleotides are TGCGCCAGCAGCTTGGACGGGACAGGGGGCCGCGAGCAGTACTTC. It codes for CASSLDGTGGREQYF.

This clonotype has more than one count but fewer than ten. The rearrangement uses TRBV6-1 and TRBJ1-6; D is unclear. Germline V gene lookup returns CDR1 MNHNS and CDR2 SASEGT. Trimming stripped 11 bases from V and 8 bases from J, with 16 bases between. This CDR3 is 13 amino acids long. CDR3 in amino acids: CALKSTRDSPLHF. CDR3 in DNA: TGTGCCCTAAAGTCGACCCGGGATTCACCCCTCCACTTT.

The CDR3: CASSVGRGLFYEQYF. For the CDR3, the DNA is TGTGCCAGCAGCGTAGGAAGGGGGCTATTCTACGAGCAGTACTTC. This sequence joins TRBV9 and TRBJ2-7, with TRBD1 matching 7 bases. V lost 0 bases, J lost 3 bases, and 6 bases stayed unmatched. The length of the CDR3 is 15 residues. Germline loops: CDR1 SGDLS, CDR2 YYNGEE.

The genes are TRBV3-1 and TRBJ1-1, with 8 nucleotides matching TRBD1. Looked up from germline, CDR1 is LGHDT and CDR2 is YNNKEL (reference sequence). Unmatched junction bases numbered 8, after V lost 4 bases and J lost 4 bases. The CDR3 extends over 15 amino acids. CDR3 nucleotide sequence: TGTGCCAGCAGCCTAGCAGGGGGCTTTGGCACTGAAGCTTTCTTT. Translated, it gives CASSLAGGFGTEAFF.

In this sample, this clonotype turned up a few times. CDR3 loop: CASSPSGTGLYGYTF. The CDR3 bases are TGTGCCAGCTCACCTTCCGGGACAGGCCTCTATGGCTACACCTTC. The rearrangement links TRBV18 to TRBJ1-2; TRBD1 agrees at 8 bases. J lost 4 bases, V lost 3 bases, and 7 bases had no gene match. Looked up from germline, CDR1 is KGHSH and CDR2 is LQKENI. There are 15 residues in the CDR3.

CDR3 DNA sequence: TGTGCCAGCAGTGAAGGGACGGGGACCGCGGAGCAGTACTTC. Amino acids: CASSEGTGTAEQYF. The chain couples TRBV2 to TRBJ2-7, with D perhaps given as TRBD1 or TRBD2 (5 bases each). The germline V and J ends were trimmed by 1 base and 7 bases, with 14 bases remaining between them. This CDR3 comprises 14 residues. The germline V gene has CDR1 SNHLY and CDR2 FYNNEI. Full variable domain (missing parts from reference TRBV2 and TRBJ2-7): EPEVTQTPSHQVTQMGQEVILRCVPISNHLYFYWYRQILGQKVEFLVSFYNNEISEKSEIFDDQFSVERPDGSNFTLKIRSTKLEDSAMYFCASSEGTGTAEQYFGPGTRLTVT.